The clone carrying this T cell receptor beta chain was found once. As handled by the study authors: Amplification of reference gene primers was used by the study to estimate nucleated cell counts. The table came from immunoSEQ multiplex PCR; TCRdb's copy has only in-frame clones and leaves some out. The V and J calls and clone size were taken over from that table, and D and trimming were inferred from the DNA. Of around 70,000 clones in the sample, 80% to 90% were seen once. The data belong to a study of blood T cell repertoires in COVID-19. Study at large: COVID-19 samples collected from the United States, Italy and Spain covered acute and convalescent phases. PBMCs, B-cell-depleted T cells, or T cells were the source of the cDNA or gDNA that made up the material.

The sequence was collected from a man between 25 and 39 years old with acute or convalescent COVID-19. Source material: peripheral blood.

The CDR3 region has the DNA TGTGCCAGCAGCCTCGCGGCTTCACCCCTCCACTTT. It translates to CASSLAASPLHF. The J gene is TRBJ1-6, the V gene TRBV12-3 or TRBV12-4, with unresolved D. This CDR3 has 12 amino acids. The V and J ends lost 6 bases and 9 bases respectively, with 9 bases between them.